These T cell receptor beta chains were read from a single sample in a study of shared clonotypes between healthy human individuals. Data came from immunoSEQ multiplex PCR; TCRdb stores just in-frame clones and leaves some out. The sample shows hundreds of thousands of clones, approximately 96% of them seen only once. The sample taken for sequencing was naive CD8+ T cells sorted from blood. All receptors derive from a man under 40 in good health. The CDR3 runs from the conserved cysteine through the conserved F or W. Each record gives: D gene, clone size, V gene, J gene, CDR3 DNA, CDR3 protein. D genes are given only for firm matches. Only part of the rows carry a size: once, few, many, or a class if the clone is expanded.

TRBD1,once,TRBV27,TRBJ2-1,TGTGCCAGCAGTTTAGTACAGGGGGCAATGTACAATGAGCAGTTCTTC,CASSLVQGAMYNEQFF
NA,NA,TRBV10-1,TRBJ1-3,TGCGCCAGCAGTGATCAGCCGACCAGCTCTGGAAACACCATATATTTT,CASSDQPTSSGNTIYF
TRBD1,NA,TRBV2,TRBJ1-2,TGTGCCAGCAGTCGGACAGGGGACAGCTATGGCTACACCTTC,CASSRTGDSYGYTF
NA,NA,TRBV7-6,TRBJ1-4,TGTGCCAGCAGCCGGACGGTTGCAACTAATGAAAAACTGTTTTTT,CASSRTVATNEKLFF
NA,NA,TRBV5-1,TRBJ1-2,TGCGCCAGCAGCTCCCGGGCCCCTAACTATGGCTACACCTTC,CASSSRAPNYGYTF
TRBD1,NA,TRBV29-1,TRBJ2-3,TGCAGCGTTCCGTATATCATGACAGGGGCTATCGGCACAGATACGCAGTATTTT,CSVPYIMTGAIGTDTQYF
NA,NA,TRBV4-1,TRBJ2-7,TGCGCCAGCAGCCAAGACGGGAACAGGGACACCTACTACGAGCAGTACTTC,CASSQDGNRDTYYEQYF
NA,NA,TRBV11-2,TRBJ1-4,TGTGCCAGCAGCTTAGGACAGGCTCCAATTGAAAAACTGTTTTTT,CASSLGQAPIEKLFF
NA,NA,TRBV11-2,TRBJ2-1,TGTGCCAGCAGCTTAGGGTCCGGGCGGCTCTCCTACAATGAGCAGTTCTTC,CASSLGSGRLSYNEQFF
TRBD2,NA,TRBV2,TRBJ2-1,TGTGCCAGCAGTCCAAGCGGGAGGTATTATAACAATGAGCAGTTCTTC,CASSPSGRYYNNEQFF
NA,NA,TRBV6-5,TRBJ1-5,TGTGCCAGCAGAAAGGGGGTGAAGGATCAGCCCCAGCATTTT,CASRKGVKDQPQHF
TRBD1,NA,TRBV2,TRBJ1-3,TGTGCCAGCAGTGATACTGGACAGGGGGCGCAAGGAAACACCATATATTTT,CASSDTGQGAQGNTIYF
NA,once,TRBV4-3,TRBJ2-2,TGCGCCAGCAGCCAAGGGGGAGGCTACACCGGGGAGCTGTTTTTT,CASSQGGGYTGELFF
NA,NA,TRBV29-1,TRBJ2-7,TGCAGCGTTGTTGCACAGGGCTACGAGCAGTACTTC,CSVVAQGYEQYF
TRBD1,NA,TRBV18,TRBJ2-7,TGTGCCAGCGAAGACAGGGCTGTTAGCTACGAGCAGTACTTC,CASEDRAVSYEQYF
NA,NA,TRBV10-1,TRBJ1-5,TGCGCCAGCAGGGGAAGGGTTAGCAATCAGCCCCAGCATTTT,CASRGRVSNQPQHF
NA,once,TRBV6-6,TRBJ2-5,TGTGCCATGCCGGGACACAACCAAGAGACCCAGTACTTC,CAMPGHNQETQYF
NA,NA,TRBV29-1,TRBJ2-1,TGCAGCGGGAAGGGAGGAGGGCTTGTGCTTGAGCAGTTCTTC,CSGKGGGLVLEQFF
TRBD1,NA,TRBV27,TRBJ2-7,TGTGCCAGCAGATCTCTGCCCAGGGGGCCCTACGAGCAGTACTTC,CASRSLPRGPYEQYF
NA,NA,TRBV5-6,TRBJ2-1,TGTGCCAGCAGCTTTAGGGTTCAGAATGAGCAGTTCTTC,CASSFRVQNEQFF
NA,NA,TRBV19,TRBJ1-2,TGTGCCAGTACCTCATGGGACGGCTACTATGGCTACACCTTC,CASTSWDGYYGYTF
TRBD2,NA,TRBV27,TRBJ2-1,TGTGCCAGCAGTACTGGCTGGCGGGAGTACGACAATGAGCAGTTCTTC,CASSTGWREYDNEQFF
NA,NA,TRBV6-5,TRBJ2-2,TGTGCCAGCAGTTACACAGACCGCATGAACACCGGGGAGCTGTTTTTT,CASSYTDRMNTGELFF
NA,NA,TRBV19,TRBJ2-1,TGTGCCAGTAGTAAATCTAGCACGGAGGGGTACAATGAGCAGTTCTTC,CASSKSSTEGYNEQFF
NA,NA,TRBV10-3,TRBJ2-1,TGTGCCATCAGTCCTGGCCCCCAGGAGCAGTTCTTC,CAISPGPQEQFF
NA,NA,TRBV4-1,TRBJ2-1,TGCGCCAGCAGCTCTCAAGAATCCCCCAATGAGCAGTTCTTC,CASSSQESPNEQFF
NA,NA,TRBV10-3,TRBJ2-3,TGTGCCATCAGTGGGGGACGGCCGACTAGCACAGATACGCAGTATTTT,CAISGGRPTSTDTQYF
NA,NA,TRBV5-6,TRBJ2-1,TGTGCCAGCCGCAGAGCAAATGAGCAGTTCTTC,CASRRANEQFF
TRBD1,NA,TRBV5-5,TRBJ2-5,TGTGCCAGCAGCTTGGAAGGGGGCGCGGAGACCCAGTACTTC,CASSLEGGAETQYF
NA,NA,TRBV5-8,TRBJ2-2,TGTGCCAGCAGAAACGGGGAGCTGTTTTTT,CASRNGELFF
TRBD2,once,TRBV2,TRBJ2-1,TGTGCCAGCAGTGAAGCTATAGGGGCTAGCGGGCTTGAGCAGTTCTTC,CASSEAIGASGLEQFF
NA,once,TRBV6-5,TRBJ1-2,TGTGCCAGCAAAGTGGGGTATGACGGCTACACCTTC,CASKVGYDGYTF
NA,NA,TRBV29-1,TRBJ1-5,TGCAGCGTCGGGGAAGAGGGAAGCAATCAGCCCCAGCATTTT,CSVGEEGSNQPQHF
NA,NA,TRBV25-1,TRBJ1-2,TGTGCCAGCAGTAGACTGGGAGGGGACATCTATGGCTACACCTTC,CASSRLGGDIYGYTF
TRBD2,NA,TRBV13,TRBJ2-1,TGTGCCAGCAGCTCGACTAGCGGGAGGTTCAATGAGCAGTTCTTC,CASSSTSGRFNEQFF
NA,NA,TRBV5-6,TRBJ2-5,TGTGCCAGCAGCTTGGTTGGACAGAAAGAGACCCAGTACTTC,CASSLVGQKETQYF
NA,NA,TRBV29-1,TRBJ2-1,TGCAGCGTTGATTTTCCCCCGGGTCACAATGAGCAGTTCTTC,CSVDFPPGHNEQFF
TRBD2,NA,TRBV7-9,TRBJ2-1,TGTGCCAGCGAACACTTGACTAGCAGGCTGTTTGAGCAGTTCTTC,CASEHLTSRLFEQFF
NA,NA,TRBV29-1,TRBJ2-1,TGCAGCGTTGACCATAACAATGAGCAGTTCTTC,CSVDHNNEQFF
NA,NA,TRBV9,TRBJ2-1,TGTGCCAGCAGCGGTAAAGTATCCTACAATGAGCAGTTCTTC,CASSGKVSYNEQFF
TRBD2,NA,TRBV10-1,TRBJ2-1,TGCGCCAGCAGTGAGAGTAGCGGGAGCTCCTACAATGAGCAGTTCTTC,CASSESSGSSYNEQFF
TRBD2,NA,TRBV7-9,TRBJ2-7,TGTGCCAGCAGCTTAGAACTAGCGGTGTACGAGCAGTACTTC,CASSLELAVYEQYF
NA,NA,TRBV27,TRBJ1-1,TGTGCCAGCAGTTTAAGGGGGAGTTTTATGAACACTGAAGCTTTCTTT,CASSLRGSFMNTEAFF
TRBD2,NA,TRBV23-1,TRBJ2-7,TGCGCCAGCAGTCTTAACCGTGGGAGGGGACACGAGCAGTACTTC,CASSLNRGRGHEQYF
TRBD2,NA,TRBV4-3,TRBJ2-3,TGCGCCAGCAGCCAAGAGAAGGGAGGGGCTGACACAGATACGCAGTATTTT,CASSQEKGGADTDTQYF
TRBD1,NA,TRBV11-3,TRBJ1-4,TGTGCCAGCAGCTTAGTCCGGGAGGCAGGGGGACGTTCGGATGAAAAACTGTTTTTT,CASSLVREAGGRSDEKLFF
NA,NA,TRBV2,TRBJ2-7,TGTGCCAGCATGAGACGTACCTACGAGCAGTACTTC,CASMRRTYEQYF
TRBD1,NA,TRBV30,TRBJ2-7,TGTGCCTGGACCCCCGGGGCAGGGGGAGTTTACGAGCAGTACTTC,CAWTPGAGGVYEQYF
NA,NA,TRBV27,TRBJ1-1,TGTGCCAGCAGTCTACCCGGCACTGAAGCTTTCTTT,CASSLPGTEAFF
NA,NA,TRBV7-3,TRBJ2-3,TGTGCCAGCAGCTTAAGGGGCGGGACGGCAGATACGCAGTATTTT,CASSLRGGTADTQYF
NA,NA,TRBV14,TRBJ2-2,TGTGCCAGCAGCCAAGATCGGGGCAACGGGCAGGGGACCGGGGAGCTGTTTTTT,CASSQDRGNGQGTGELFF
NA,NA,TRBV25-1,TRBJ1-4,TGTGCCAGCAGTGAGTCGGGGCTTGGAACTAATGAAAAACTGTTTTTT,CASSESGLGTNEKLFF
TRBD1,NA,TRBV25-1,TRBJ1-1,TGTGCCAGCAGTGATACCGGGACAGCCAACACTGAAGCTTTCTTT,CASSDTGTANTEAFF
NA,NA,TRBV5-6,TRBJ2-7,TGTGCCAGCAGCCAAGCACGGGTGCAGTACTTC,CASSQARVQYF
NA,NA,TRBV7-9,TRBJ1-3,TGTGCCAGCAGCGGAAGTACAGGGAATGGAAACACCATATATTTT,CASSGSTGNGNTIYF